The table lists the clone carrying this T cell receptor beta chain with many counts. What it binds is unknown. The entry originates in a study of T cell repertoires in cytomegalovirus infection. The CDR3 sequence is 12 residues long. Per the germline V gene, CDR1 is LNHDA and CDR2 is SQIVND (reference sequence). V was pared by 6 bases and J by 7 bases, with 10 bases between. Study-wide results and limits: What dominated the ex vivo response were HLA-C-restricted CMV-specific TCR beta clonotypes.

TCRdb called the reads again in MiXCR, with one record for every CDR3 protein. In the table there are approximately 71,000 distinct CDR3 sequences, just under 4% of which are singletons. This sequence joins TRBV19 and TRBJ1-5, with a weak D call TRBD1 (6 bases). The TCR originated in a human donor in good health (CMV status not recorded). Some clones in this sample may be carry-over from other donors' samples. Input material: PBMCs. CDR3 in amino acids: CASRWGGQPQHF. Written as DNA, the CDR3 is TGTGCCAGTAGGTGGGGGGGCCAGCCCCAGCATTTT.